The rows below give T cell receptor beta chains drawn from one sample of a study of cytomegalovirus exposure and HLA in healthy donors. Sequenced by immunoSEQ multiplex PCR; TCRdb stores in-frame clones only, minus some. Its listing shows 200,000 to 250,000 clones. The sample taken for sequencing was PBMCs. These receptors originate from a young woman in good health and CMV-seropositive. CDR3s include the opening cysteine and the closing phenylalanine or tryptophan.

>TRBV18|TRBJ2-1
CASSYWERRNEQFF
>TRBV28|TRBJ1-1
CASSLGNTEAFF
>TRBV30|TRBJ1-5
CAWSVRGDSNQPQHF
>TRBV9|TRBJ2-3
CASSGGITDTQYF
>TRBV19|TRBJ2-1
CASTDRGNEQFF
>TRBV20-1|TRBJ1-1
CSALRTRAFF
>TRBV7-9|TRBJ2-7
CASSFPGQRPREQYF
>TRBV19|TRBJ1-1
CASSMGTGKGNTEAFF
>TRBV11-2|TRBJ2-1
CASSSPGQGVNEQFF
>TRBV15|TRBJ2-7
CATSRLPGQGAYEQYF
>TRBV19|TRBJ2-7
CASSPSGGGSYEQYF
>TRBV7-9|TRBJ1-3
CASSLRTSSSGNTIYF
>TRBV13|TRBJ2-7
CASSQGTSGGYEQYF
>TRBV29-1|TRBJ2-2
CSAPDRSNAGELFF
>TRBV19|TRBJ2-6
CASSRRLDWDLISGANVLTF
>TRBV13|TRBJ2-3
CATGAATDTQYF
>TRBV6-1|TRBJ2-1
CASPGGGFNEQFF
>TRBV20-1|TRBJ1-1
CSAHRGIEAFF
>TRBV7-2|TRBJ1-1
CASSIAQGYDTEAFF
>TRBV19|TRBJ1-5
CASSPIVSQPQHF
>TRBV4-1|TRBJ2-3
CASSQESLGGVLTDTQYF
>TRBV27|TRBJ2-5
CASSYGGGRAAETQYF
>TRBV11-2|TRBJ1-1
CASSPDGPRSFGLNTEAFF
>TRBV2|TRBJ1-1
CASEVLVNTEAFF
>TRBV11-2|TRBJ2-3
CASSFLPGSTDTQYF
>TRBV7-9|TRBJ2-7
CASSSHQDYSAHEQYF
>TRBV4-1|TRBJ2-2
CASSQDWEGLTGELFF
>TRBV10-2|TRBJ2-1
CASRETSGSYEQFF
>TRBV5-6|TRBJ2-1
CASSPLSTTLYNEQFF
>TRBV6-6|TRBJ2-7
CASSFGTQGVDEQYF
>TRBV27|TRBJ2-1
CASTPGGRYNEQFF
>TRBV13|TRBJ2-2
CASRQLTGVTGELFF
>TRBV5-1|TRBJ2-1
CASSLVRDDNEQFF